A single sample gave rise to the 16 T cell receptor beta chains below, sequenced in a study of low-dose radiotherapy and immunotherapy resistance in tumors (dated by TCRdb to between 2021 and 2022). First-strand cDNA was synthesized using Superscript III and a set of TRAV- and TRBV-specific primers, so that both TCRalpha and TCRbeta chains were covered. A roughly 18-cycle PCR with Phusion amplified the TCRs, pairing a constant-region primer with the adapter that was attached to the V primers. Through fastp at Q25 and MiXCR, TCRdb rebuilt clones from the public reads, retaining in-frame beta chains. All rows with the same CDR3 protein become a single entry with the most common DNA and genes. In this sample the table shows around 6,200 distinct CDR3 sequences, 60% to 85% of which occur a single time. The ten largest clones take up 9% to 14% of the sample. These TCRs come from a human donor with advanced metastatic prostate, ovarian, gallbladder or colorectal cancer (not recorded which). This table probably holds off-target reads from a library built for another chain.

This CDR3 is CASSVEGAPYNEQFF. The CDR3 DNA follows: TGTGCCAGCAGCGTAGAGGGGGCCCCCTACAATGAGCAGTTCTTC. The rearrangement joins TRBV9 to TRBJ2-1, with 7 bases identical to TRBD1. The CDR3 is 15 residues long. Germline trimming cut 0 bases from V and 2 bases from J; bases unmatched to any gene: 2. CDR1 and CDR2 (germline): SGDLS, YYNGEE.

A single count supports this clonotype. The V and J genes are TRBV29-1 and TRBJ1-6; D gene unclear. From germline, CDR1 is SQVTM and CDR2 ANQGSEA. Trimming pared 5 bases from V and 0 bases from J, leaving 8 bases between. CDR3 length equals 14 residues. Here the CDR3 reads CSVRESSYNSPLHF. The CDR3, as DNA: TGCAGCGTTCGGGAAAGCTCCTATAATTCACCCCTCCACTTT.

This sequence joins TRBV7-2 and TRBJ2-4; D call uncertain. The CDR3 runs to 14 residues. Trimming stripped 0 bases from V and 0 bases from J, with 3 bases between. CDR1 and CDR2 from the germline V gene are SGHTA and FQGNSA. The CDR3 protein is CASSLAPAKNIQYF. The CDR3 nucleotides are TGTGCCAGCAGCTTAGCCCCAGCCAAAAACATTCAGTACTTC.

V usage is TRBV5-1 and J usage is TRBJ2-1; 10 bases map to TRBD2. The germline V gene has CDR1 SGHRS and CDR2 YFSETQ. V lost 4 bases to trimming and J lost 2 bases; unmatched junction nucleotides: 6. This CDR3 is 16 amino acids long. CDR3 sequence: CASSPSGTSAYNEQFF. CDR3 nucleotide sequence: TGCGCCAGCAGCCCCTCCGGGACTAGCGCCTACAATGAGCAGTTCTTC.

The rearrangement joins TRBV3-1 to TRBJ1-3; maybe TRBD1 (5 bases). The CDR3 sequence is 15 residues long. Germline lookup yields CDR1 LGHDT and CDR2 YNNKEL (reference sequence). The germline V and J ends were trimmed by 5 bases and 0 bases, with 11 bases remaining between them. The CDR3 loop reads CASSLRQTSGNTIYF. Here the CDR3 DNA reads TGTGCCAGCAGCTTGCGACAGACCTCTGGAAACACCATATATTTT.

This clonotype has only one observation. V and J are TRBV20-1 and TRBJ2-1, with D perhaps TRBD1 (6 bases). The V gene lost 6 bases and the J gene lost 9 bases, with 21 bases spanning the gap. The CDR3 has 14 amino acids. The germline V gene encodes CDR1 DFQATT and CDR2 SNEGSKA (reference sequence). The CDR3 reads CSAPALGALGEQFF. The DNA for the CDR3 is TGCAGTGCCCCCGCACTGGGGGCTCTGGGTGAGCAGTTCTTC.

The chain couples TRBV3-1 to TRBJ2-3; perhaps TRBD1 as D (6 bases). V lost 3 bases, J lost 2 bases, and 12 bases lay in between. CDR3 length equals 15 residues. Per the germline V gene, CDR1 is LGHDT and CDR2 is YNNKEL (reference sequence). The CDR3 is CASSHRGPHTDTQYF. The DNA for the CDR3 is TGTGCCAGCAGCCACAGGGGCCCTCACACAGATACGCAGTATTTT.

The chain has TRBV6-2 or TRBV6-3 and TRBJ2-7; TRBD1 matches at 10 bases. Germline trimming cut 6 bases from V and 5 bases from J; bases unmatched to any gene: 4. Germline V gene lookup returns CDR1 MNHEY and CDR2 SVGEGT. The CDR3 has 13 residues. CDR3 sequence reads: CASRDDRGHEQYF. The CDR3 DNA follows: TGTGCCAGCAGGGACGACAGGGGGCACGAGCAGTACTTC.

This chain uses TRBV11-3 with TRBJ2-1; a possible D gene is TRBD2 (5 bases). This CDR3 is built from 15 residues. Germline CDR1 and CDR2: SGHNT and YENEEA. Trimming took 5 bases from V and 2 from J, leaving 13 bases between them. CDR3 sequence reads: CASSPGGGPYNEQFF. CDR3 DNA sequence: TGTGCCAGCAGCCCCGGAGGTGGGCCCTACAATGAGCAGTTCTTC.

A few counts support this clonotype. This chain joins TRBV29-1 and TRBJ2-1; 7 nucleotides match TRBD2. The length of the CDR3 is 11 residues. The V and J ends lost 2 bases and 15 bases, in that order; junction bases with no gene match: 7. Germline V gene sequence: CDR1 SQVTM, CDR2 ANQGSEA. The chain's CDR3 is CSVETAGLVFF. CDR3 bases: TGCAGCGTTGAAACAGCGGGATTGGTGTTCTTC.

This clonotype has more than one count but fewer than ten. DNA of the CDR3: TGTGCCAGTAGTAACCGGGACACAATGAACACCGGGGAGCTGTTTTTT. Translated, it gives CASSNRDTMNTGELFF. V gene TRBV19 combines with J gene TRBJ2-2; D perhaps matches TRBD1 (6 bases). The CDR3 length is 16 residues. With 4 bases removed from V and 1 base from J, the gap between germline ends came to 13 bases. Germline assignment: CDR1 LNHDA and CDR2 SQIVND (reference sequence).

The chain combines TRBV24-1 with TRBJ2-7, with TRBD2 identical over 7 bases. This CDR3 contains 14 residues. CDR1 and CDR2 from the germline V gene are KGHDR and SFDVKD. V was pared by 4 bases and J by 4 bases, with 6 bases of the junction left unmatched. CDR3 sequence reads: CATSEREKGYEQYF. DNA of the CDR3: TGTGCCACCAGTGAGCGGGAGAAGGGGTACGAGCAGTACTTC.

The chain is built from TRBV20-1 and TRBJ2-1, with TRBD2 matching over 7 bases. The V segment lost 6 bases and the J segment 3 bases; nucleotides outside the gene matches: 17. The CDR3 length is 17 residues. Germline V lookup: CDR1 DFQATT, CDR2 SNEGSKA (reference sequence). The DNA for the CDR3 is TGCAGTGCCTCACCCGCCCTTGGACTAGAGGGCTACAATGAGCAGTTCTTC. Protein product: CSASPALGLEGYNEQFF.

This chain links TRBV28 with TRBJ2-5; 8 bases line up with TRBD2. The junction had 8 bases not matched to a gene; V was cut back by 6 bases and J by 2 bases. The germline V gene encodes CDR1 MDHEN and CDR2 SYDVKM. The CDR3 consists of 15 residues. The CDR3 protein is CASSPGAGGQETQYF. CDR3 DNA sequence: TGTGCCAGCAGCCCGGGGGCGGGAGGACAAGAGACCCAGTACTTC.

This clonotype was counted a single time. At one boundary the junction diverges from the germline segment, which might be a read error. V is TRBV3-1 and J is TRBJ2-7; 8 nucleotides match TRBD2. The CDR3 extends over 13 amino acids. Germline V gene sequence: CDR1 LGHDT, CDR2 YNNKEL (reference sequence). The DNA for the CDR3 is TGTGCCAGCAGCTCTTCCACGCCAGGACTAGCAAAATTC. This sequence encodes CASSSSTPGLAKF.

The chain joins TRBV2 to TRBJ2-7, with 7 bases lining up with TRBD2. The CDR3 covers 15 residues. Germline V gene data show CDR1 as SNHLY and CDR2 as FYNNEI. With 2 bases clipped from V and 6 bases from J, the junction kept 10 bases outside the gene matches. This CDR3 reads CASSESGGGLGEQYF. For the CDR3, the DNA is TGTGCCAGCAGTGAATCTGGGGGAGGGCTGGGCGAGCAGTACTTC.